The clone carrying this T cell receptor (beta chain) has at least ten counts. The antigen is undetermined. In the original workflow: To classify distant metastasis in papillary thyroid cancer, a model was built from CDR3 differences across clinicopathological groups. TCRdb re-called the PCR reads with MiXCR. The V and J calls and clone size come from TCRdb's table, not from the authors' own analysis. Among roughly 30,000 clones listed, roughly a quarter were seen once. Prior to thyroid surgery, none of the patients had received any treatment. This sample is part of a study of metastatic and nonmetastatic thyroid tumors. Study details: Across blood and tumor or nodule tissue, repertoires from malignant and benign thyroid patients were compared with one another. Study-level points and caveats: Significantly higher TCR beta diversity was reportedly seen in malignant thyroid tumors than benign nodules, in blood and tumor.

CDR1 is KGHSH and CDR2 is LQKENI in the germline V gene. The germline V and J ends were trimmed by 2 bases and 8 bases, with 4 bases remaining between them. CDR3 length equals 11 residues. The sequencing sample was made of blood. The sequence was collected from a female donor with papillary thyroid cancer or a benign thyroid nodule (not recorded which). Some clones in this sample may be carry-over from other donors' samples. The chain combines TRBV18 with TRBJ2-1; D is undetermined. The CDR3 is CASSPKDEQFF. The CDR3 DNA follows: TGTGCCAGCTCACCAAAAGATGAGCAGTTCTTC.